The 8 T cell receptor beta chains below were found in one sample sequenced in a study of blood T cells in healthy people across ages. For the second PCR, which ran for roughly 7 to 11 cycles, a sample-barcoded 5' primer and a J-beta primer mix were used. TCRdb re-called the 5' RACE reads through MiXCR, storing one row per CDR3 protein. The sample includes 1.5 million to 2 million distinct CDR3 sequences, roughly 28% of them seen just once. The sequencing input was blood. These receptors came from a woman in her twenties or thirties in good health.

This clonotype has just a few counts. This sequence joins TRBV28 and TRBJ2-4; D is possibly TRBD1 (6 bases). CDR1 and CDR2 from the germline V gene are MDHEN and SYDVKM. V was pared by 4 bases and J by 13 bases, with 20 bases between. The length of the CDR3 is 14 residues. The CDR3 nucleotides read TGTGCCAGCAGTTCGAGACAGGCCGAAAACGGGCAGTACTTC. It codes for CASSSRQAENGQYF. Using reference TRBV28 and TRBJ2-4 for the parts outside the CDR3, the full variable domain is DVKVTQSSRYLVKRTGEKVFLECVQDMDHENMFWYRQDPGLGLRLIYFSYDVKMKEKGDIPEGYSVSREKKERFSLILESASTNQTSMYLCASSSRQAENGQYFGAGTRLSVL.

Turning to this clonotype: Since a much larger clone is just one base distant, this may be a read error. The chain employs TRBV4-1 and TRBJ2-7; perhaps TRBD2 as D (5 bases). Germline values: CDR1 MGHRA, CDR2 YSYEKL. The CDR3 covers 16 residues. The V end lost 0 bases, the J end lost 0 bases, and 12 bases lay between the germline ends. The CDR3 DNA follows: TGCGCCAGCAGCCAAGAGAGTAGCGTGAGCTCCTACGAGCAGTACTTC. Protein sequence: CASSQESSVSSYEQYF.

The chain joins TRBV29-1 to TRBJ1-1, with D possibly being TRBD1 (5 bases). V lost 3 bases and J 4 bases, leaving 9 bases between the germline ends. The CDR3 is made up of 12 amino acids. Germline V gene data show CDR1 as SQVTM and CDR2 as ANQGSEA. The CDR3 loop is CSVDRESTEAFF. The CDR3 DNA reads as TGCAGCGTTGACAGGGAGTCCACTGAAGCTTTCTTT.

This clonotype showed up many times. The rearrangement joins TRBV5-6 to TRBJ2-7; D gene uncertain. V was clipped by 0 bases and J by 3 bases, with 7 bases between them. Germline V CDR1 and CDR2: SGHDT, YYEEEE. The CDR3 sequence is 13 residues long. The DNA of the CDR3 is TGTGCCAGCAGCTTGGAACAGTACTACGAGCAGTACTTC. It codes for CASSLEQYYEQYF. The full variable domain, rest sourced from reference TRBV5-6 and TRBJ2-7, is DAGVTQSPTHLIKTRGQQVTLRCSPKSGHDTVSWYQQALGQGPQFIFQYYEEEERQRGNFPDRFSGHQFPNYSSELNVNALLLGDSALYLCASSLEQYYEQYFGPGTRLTVT.

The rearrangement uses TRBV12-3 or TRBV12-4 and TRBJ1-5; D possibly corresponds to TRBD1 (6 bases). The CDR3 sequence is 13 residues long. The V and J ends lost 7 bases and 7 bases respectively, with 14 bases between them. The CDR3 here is CASTLVQGQPQHF. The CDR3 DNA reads TGTGCCAGCACGCTAGTACAGGGACAGCCCCAGCATTTT.

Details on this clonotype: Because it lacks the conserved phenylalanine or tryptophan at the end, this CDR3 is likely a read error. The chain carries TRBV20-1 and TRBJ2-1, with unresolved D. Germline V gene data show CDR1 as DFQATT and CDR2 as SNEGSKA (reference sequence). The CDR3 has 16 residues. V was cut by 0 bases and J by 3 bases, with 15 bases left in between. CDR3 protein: CSARDLRLNRYNEQFL. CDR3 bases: TGCAGTGCTAGAGACCTGAGACTGAACCGCTACAATGAGCAGTTCCTC.

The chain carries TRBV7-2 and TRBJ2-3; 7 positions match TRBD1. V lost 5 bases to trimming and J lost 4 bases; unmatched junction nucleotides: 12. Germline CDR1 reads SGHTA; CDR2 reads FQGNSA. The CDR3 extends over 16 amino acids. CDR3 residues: CASSPFGQVGSDTQYF. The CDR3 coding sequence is TGTGCCAGCAGCCCCTTCGGACAGGTTGGATCAGATACGCAGTATTTT.

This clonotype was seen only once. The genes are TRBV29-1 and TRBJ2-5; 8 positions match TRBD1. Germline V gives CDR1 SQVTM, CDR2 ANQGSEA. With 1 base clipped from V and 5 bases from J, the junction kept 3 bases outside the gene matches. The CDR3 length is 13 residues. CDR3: CSVEAGGCETQYF. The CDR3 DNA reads TGCAGCGTTGAAGCAGGGGGCTGCGAGACCCAGTACTTC.